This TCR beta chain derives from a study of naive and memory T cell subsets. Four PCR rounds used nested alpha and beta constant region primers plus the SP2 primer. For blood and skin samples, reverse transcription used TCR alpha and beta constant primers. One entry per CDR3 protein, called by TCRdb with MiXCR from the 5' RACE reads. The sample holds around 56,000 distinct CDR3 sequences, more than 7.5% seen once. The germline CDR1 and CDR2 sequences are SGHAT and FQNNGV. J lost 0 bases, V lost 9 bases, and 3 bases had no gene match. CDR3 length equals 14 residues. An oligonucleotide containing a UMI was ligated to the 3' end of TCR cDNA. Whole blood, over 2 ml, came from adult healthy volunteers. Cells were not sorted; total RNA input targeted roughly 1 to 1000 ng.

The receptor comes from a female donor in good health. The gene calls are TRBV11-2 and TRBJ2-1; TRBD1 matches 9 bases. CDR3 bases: TGTGCCAGTTTGGACAGGGGCTCCTACAATGAGCAGTTCTTC. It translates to CASLDRGSYNEQFF.